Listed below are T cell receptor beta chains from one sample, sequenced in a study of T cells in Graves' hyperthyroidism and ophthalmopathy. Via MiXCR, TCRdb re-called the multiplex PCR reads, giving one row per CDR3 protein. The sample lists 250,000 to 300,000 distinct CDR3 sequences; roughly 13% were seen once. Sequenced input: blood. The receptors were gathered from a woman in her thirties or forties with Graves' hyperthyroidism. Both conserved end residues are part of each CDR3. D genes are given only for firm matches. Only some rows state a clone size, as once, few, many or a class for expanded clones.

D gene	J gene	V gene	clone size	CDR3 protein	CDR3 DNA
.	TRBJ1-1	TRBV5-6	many	CASSFGAEAFF	TGTGCCAGCAGCTTTGGCGCTGAAGCTTTCTTT
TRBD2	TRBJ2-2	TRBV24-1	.	CATSDSTPGLAITGELFF	TGTGCCACCAGTGACTCCACCCCGGGACTAGCTATCACCGGGGAGCTGTTTTTT
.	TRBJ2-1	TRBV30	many	CAWNRLGHEQFF	TGTGCCTGGAACAGGTTAGGGCATGAGCAGTTCTTC
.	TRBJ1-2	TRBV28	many	CASSTGNGGYTF	TGTGCCAGCAGTACAGGGAACGGGGGCTACACCTTC
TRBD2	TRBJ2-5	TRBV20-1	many	CSALGLAGGPQTQYF	TGCAGTGCCCTGGGACTAGCGGGAGGTCCTCAGACCCAGTACTTC
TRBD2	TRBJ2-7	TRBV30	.	CAWSPPGLAGVYEQYF	TGTGCCTGGAGTCCCCCGGGACTAGCGGGAGTCTACGAGCAGTACTTC
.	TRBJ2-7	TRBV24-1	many	CATSPSPGSSYEQYF	TGTGCCACCAGTCCCTCACCGGGGAGCTCCTACGAGCAGTACTTC
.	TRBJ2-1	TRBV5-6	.	CASSLGVAAPDEQFF	TGTGCCAGCAGCTTGGGCGTGGCAGCTCCGGATGAGCAGTTCTTC
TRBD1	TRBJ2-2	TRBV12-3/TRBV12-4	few	CASGNRGFNTGELFF	TGTGCCAGTGGAAACAGGGGCTTCAACACCGGGGAGCTGTTTTTT
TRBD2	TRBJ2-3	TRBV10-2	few	CASTGLETDTQYF	TGCGCCAGCACCGGACTAGAAACAGATACGCAGTATTTT
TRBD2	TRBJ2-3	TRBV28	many	CASIRGGGRAVIDTQYF	TGTGCCAGCATCCGAGGAGGCGGGAGGGCCGTAATAGATACGCAGTATTTT
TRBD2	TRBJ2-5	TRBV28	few	CASSYSGSQETQYF	TGTGCCAGCAGCTATAGCGGGAGCCAAGAGACCCAGTACTTC
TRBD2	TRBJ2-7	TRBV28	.	CASSSSGTIYEQYF	TGTGCCAGCAGTAGCTCCGGGACTATCTACGAGCAGTACTTC
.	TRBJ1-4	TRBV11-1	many	CASSSDRDYPQEKLFF	TGTGCCAGCAGCTCGGACCGGGACTACCCGCAGGAAAAACTGTTTTTT
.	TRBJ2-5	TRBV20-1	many	CSATGNQETQYF	TGCAGTGCAACAGGGAACCAAGAGACCCAGTACTTC
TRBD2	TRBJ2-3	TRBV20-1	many	CSTAGDAGGLTDTQYF	TGCAGTACCGCAGGGGATGCGGGAGGGCTCACAGATACGCAGTATTTT
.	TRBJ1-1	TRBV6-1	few	CAGQSNTEAFF	TGTGCCGGTCAATCGAACACTGAAGCTTTCTTT
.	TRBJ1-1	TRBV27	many	CASSRYNTEAFF	TGTGCCAGCAGTAGATACAACACTGAAGCTTTCTTT
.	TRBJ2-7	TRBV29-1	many	CSVPGTPTYEQYF	TGCAGCGTCCCCGGGACACCAACCTACGAGCAGTACTTC
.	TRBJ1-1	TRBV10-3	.	CAISESAGVEAFF	TGTGCCATCAGTGAGTCGGCAGGGGTTGAAGCTTTCTTT
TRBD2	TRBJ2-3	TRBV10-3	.	CAISARESTQYF	TGTGCCATCAGTGCGCGGGAGAGTACGCAGTATTTT
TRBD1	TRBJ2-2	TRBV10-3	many	CAISDDRGSGGELFF	TGTGCCATCAGTGACGACAGGGGTTCGGGCGGGGAGCTGTTTTTT
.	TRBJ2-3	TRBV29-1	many	CSVESAGQTDTQYF	TGCAGCGTTGAATCGGCAGGGCAGACAGATACGCAGTATTTT
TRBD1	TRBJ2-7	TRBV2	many	CASSVPEPFFQGASSYEQYF	TGTGCCAGCAGTGTCCCTGAGCCCTTTTTTCAGGGGGCGAGCTCCTACGAGCAGTACTTC
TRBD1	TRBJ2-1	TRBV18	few	CASSPGQGGNEQFF	TGTGCCAGCTCCCCCGGACAGGGAGGCAATGAGCAGTTCTTC
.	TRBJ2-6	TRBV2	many	CASSSPYDSGANVLTF	TGTGCCAGCAGTTCCCCTTACGACTCTGGGGCCAACGTCCTGACTTTC
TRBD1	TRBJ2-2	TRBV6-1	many	CASKPPGQGFTGELFF	TGTGCCAGCAAACCCCCGGGACAGGGGTTCACCGGGGAGCTGTTTTTT
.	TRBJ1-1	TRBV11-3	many	CASSDRTGRAFF	TGTGCCAGCAGCGATCGCACCGGACGAGCTTTCTTT
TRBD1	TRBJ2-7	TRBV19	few	CASSRQGARFGGYEQYF	TGTGCCAGTAGTAGACAGGGGGCCCGTTTTGGCGGATACGAGCAGTACTTC
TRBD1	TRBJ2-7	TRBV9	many	CASSVEDRVTYEQYF	TGTGCCAGCAGCGTAGAGGACAGGGTAACCTACGAGCAGTACTTC
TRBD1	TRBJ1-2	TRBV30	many	CAWSRDRDGYTF	TGTGCCTGGAGCCGGGACAGGGACGGCTACACCTTC
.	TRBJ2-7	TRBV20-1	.	CSARDLLRIQYEQYF	TGCAGTGCTAGAGATCTACTTCGGATCCAATACGAGCAGTACTTC
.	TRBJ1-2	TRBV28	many	CASSFESLGDYGYTF	TGTGCCAGCAGTTTTGAGTCACTGGGGGACTATGGCTACACCTTC
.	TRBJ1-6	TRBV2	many	CASRGAGTVNSPLHF	TGTGCCAGCAGAGGTGCCGGGACGGTGAATTCACCCCTCCACTTT
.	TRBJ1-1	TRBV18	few	CASSLRAPKTEAFF	TGTGCCAGCTCACTTCGGGCACCAAAAACTGAAGCTTTCTTT
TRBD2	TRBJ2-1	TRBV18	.	CASSPREVAGIHEQFF	TGTGCCAGCTCACCACGGGAAGTAGCGGGAATCCATGAGCAGTTCTTC
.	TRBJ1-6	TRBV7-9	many	CASSLEGLALHF	TGTGCCAGCAGCTTAGAGGGTTTAGCCCTCCACTTT
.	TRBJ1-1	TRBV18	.	CASSPLRGWNTEAFF	TGTGCCAGCTCACCTTTGAGGGGGTGGAACACTGAAGCTTTCTTT
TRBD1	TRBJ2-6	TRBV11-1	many	CASSSRIGQGASGANVLTF	TGTGCCAGCAGCTCCCGAATAGGACAGGGGGCGTCTGGGGCCAACGTCCTGACTTTC
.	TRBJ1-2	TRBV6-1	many	CASSRTAHYGYTF	TGTGCCAGCAGCAGGACAGCGCACTATGGCTACACCTTC